Shown below are 3 T cell receptor beta chains from a single sample sequenced in a study of T cells in localized non-small cell lung cancer. The protocol was immunoSEQ multiplex PCR, while the TCRdb copy is restricted to in-frame clones and leaves out a portion. The table lists some 39,000 clones, about nine tenths of them singletons. The sequenced sample was peripheral blood mononuclear cells, obtained before any cancer treatment. All receptors come from a male donor at least 60 years old with stage II lung adenocarcinoma.

The chain is built from TRBV28 and TRBJ2-2; the D gene could be TRBD1 or TRBD2 (6 bases each). CDR3 length: 15 residues. V lost 5 bases, J lost 5 bases, and 15 bases lay in between. CDR1 and CDR2 (germline): MDHEN, SYDVKM. As DNA, the CDR3 is TGTGCCAGCAGTCGGGGCCCGGGGGCAACCGGGGAGCTGTTTTTT. It yields the protein CASSRGPGATGELFF. Full variable domain (missing parts from reference TRBV28 and TRBJ2-2): DVKVTQSSRYLVKRTGEKVFLECVQDMDHENMFWYRQDPGLGLRLIYFSYDVKMKEKGDIPEGYSVSREKKERFSLILESASTNQTSMYLCASSRGPGATGELFFGEGSRLTVL.

The chain carries TRBV5-1 and TRBJ2-5; possibly TRBD2 for D (5 bases). The CDR3 spans 15 residues. V dropped 2 bases and J dropped 4 bases, with 15 bases sitting between them. The germline gives CDR1 SGHRS, CDR2 YFSETQ. The CDR3 DNA is TGCGCCAGCAGCTTCATGCAGTCCGGAGGAGAGACCCAGTACTTC. Protein: CASSFMQSGGETQYF.

The chain combines TRBV9 with TRBJ2-1, with 9 bases fitting TRBD2. The CDR3 contains 15 residues. Unmatched junction bases numbered 4, after V lost 3 bases and J lost 3 bases. Germline V lookup: CDR1 SGDLS, CDR2 YYNGEE. This chain's CDR3 is CASSGASGDYNEQFF. The DNA for the CDR3 is TGTGCCAGCAGCGGGGCTAGCGGGGACTACAATGAGCAGTTCTTC.